Below are 3 T cell receptor beta chains sequenced from a single sample in a study of blood T cell repertoires in COVID-19. Produced via immunoSEQ multiplex PCR; TCRdb's table is partial and in-frame only. This table holds roughly 160,000 clones, more than 70% found once. Specimen: peripheral blood. All receptors come from a woman older than 75 with active or convalescent COVID-19.

The chain joins TRBV2 to TRBJ1-1; D is undetermined. This CDR3 has 13 amino acids. CDR1 and CDR2 from the germline V gene are SNHLY and FYNNEI. Between the trimmed V and J ends, which lost 4 bases and 0 bases, there was a span of 6 bases. The CDR3: CASSVALNTEAFF. CDR3 bases: TGTGCCAGCAGTGTCGCGCTGAACACTGAAGCTTTCTTT.

The V and J genes are TRBV11-2 and TRBJ1-1, with D uncertain. The CDR3 contains 16 residues. Germline V lookup: CDR1 SGHAT, CDR2 FQNNGV. The V and J ends lost 2 bases and 3 bases respectively, with 16 bases between them. The CDR3 protein is CASSLRPMAGYTEAFF. For the CDR3, the DNA is TGTGCCAGCAGCTTAAGACCGATGGCGGGGTACACTGAAGCTTTCTTT.

This chain uses TRBV19 with TRBJ2-1; possible D gene TRBD1, 5 bases. V gave up 7 bases and J gave up 3 bases, with 16 bases separating them. Germline V gene lookup returns CDR1 LNHDA and CDR2 SQIVND (reference sequence). The CDR3 totals 15 residues. In nucleotides, the CDR3 is TGTGCCAGTACCCGAGGTCAGGGCCACTACAATGAGCAGTTCTTC. Translating it yields CASTRGQGHYNEQFF.